This TCR beta chain stems from a study of cytomegalovirus exposure and HLA in healthy donors. Study details: Clustering assigned over 70% of the approximately 400 genotyped donors to the Caucasian-associated ancestry cluster.

Amplification used 60 Vbeta primers and 13 Jbeta primers. Sequenced by immunoSEQ multiplex PCR; TCRdb stores in-frame clones only, minus some. This sample has about 130,000 clones; about 84% occur once, and the top ten carry approximately 1%. The length of the CDR3 is 15 residues. The germline gives CDR1 SGHVS, CDR2 FQNEAQ. Trimming removed 3 bases from V and 3 bases from J, with 14 bases in between. On this clone itself: No antigen is known for it.

Study-level findings and limits: Owing to their indistinguishability, certain V segments, notably TRBV6-2 and TRBV6-3, were excluded. TCR beta V segments were, for the most part, productive about 87% or about 30% of the time in an earlier analysis. Analysis was performed later, and it showed HLA-associated TCR beta chains to be more clonally expanded than equally common others.

The clonotype comes from a boy between 10 and 17 years old in good health and CMV-seronegative. Specimen: PBMCs. This chain uses TRBV7-8 with TRBJ1-2, with a tentative D call TRBD1 (6 bases). CDR3 loop: CASSFQGGGDYGYTF. The CDR3 coding sequence is TGTGCCAGCAGCTTTCAGGGAGGGGGGGACTATGGCTACACCTTC.